Below, 13 T cell receptor beta chains from the same sample are listed, as sequenced in a study of cytomegalovirus exposure and HLA in healthy donors. The method was immunoSEQ multiplex PCR; TCRdb's version includes in-frame clones alone and lacks a portion of them. The table lists around 300,000 clones, nearly 90% of them singletons. Sequenced: PBMCs. The receptor source for this set is a young man in good health and CMV-seronegative.

V gene TRBV7-2 combines with J gene TRBJ1-5, with D unresolved. The CDR3 contains 12 residues. The V gene's germline CDR1 is SGHTA and CDR2 FQGNSA. Trimming took off 3 bases at V and 8 bases at J, with 8 bases between the two ends. The DNA for the CDR3 is TGTGCCAGCAGCTTTTGGGGAGAGCCCCAGCATTTT. Its protein is CASSFWGEPQHF.

This chain joins TRBV30 and TRBJ2-5; 12 bases line up with TRBD2. V lost 4 bases to trimming and J lost 4 bases; unmatched junction nucleotides: 7. This CDR3 has 15 amino acids. Germline assignment: CDR1 GTSNPN and CDR2 SVGIG (reference sequence). CDR3 sequence: CAWKASGGALETQYF. In DNA form, the CDR3 reads TGTGCCTGGAAGGCTAGCGGGGGGGCCTTAGAGACCCAGTACTTC.

The table lists this clone with a count of one. The gene calls are TRBV11-3 and TRBJ1-5; 10 positions match TRBD1. CDR1 SGHNT and CDR2 YENEEA come from the germline V gene. The CDR3 is made up of 17 amino acids. V dropped 0 bases and J dropped 7; count of bases not matched to a gene: 9. CDR3 in DNA: TGTGCCAGCAGCTTAGATTGGGACAGGGGTCCTCGCCAGCCCCAGCATTTT. It encodes CASSLDWDRGPRQPQHF.

The rearrangement uses TRBV5-1 and TRBJ1-2, with 7 bases fitting TRBD1. The germline V gene has CDR1 SGHRS and CDR2 YFSETQ. This CDR3 has 13 amino acids. Unmatched junction bases numbered 1, after V lost 3 bases and J lost 2 bases. The CDR3 sequence is CASSSGQNYGYTF. The CDR3 DNA reads as TGCGCCAGCAGCTCGGGACAGAACTATGGCTACACCTTC.

This clone has only one observation. This rearrangement joins TRBV4-1 to TRBJ2-4; D perhaps matches TRBD2 (5 bases). Germline assignment: CDR1 MGHRA and CDR2 YSYEKL. V gave up 1 base and J gave up 0 bases, with 7 bases separating them. The CDR3 has 15 residues. This CDR3 reads CASSQGRIAKNIQYF. The CDR3 DNA sequence: TGCGCCAGCAGCCAAGGGAGGATAGCCAAAAACATTCAGTACTTC.

The genes are TRBV18 and TRBJ1-4, with 10 bases aligning to TRBD1. CDR1 KGHSH and CDR2 LQKENI come from the germline V gene. The CDR3 runs 15 residues. V dropped 4 bases and J dropped 2; count of bases not matched to a gene: 1. CDR3 nucleotides: TGTGCCAGCTCACTGGGACAGGGGACTAATGAAAAACTGTTTTTT. Translation gives CASSLGQGTNEKLFF.

This sequence joins TRBV9 and TRBJ2-3; 7 positions match TRBD2. The junction had 9 bases not matched to a gene; V was cut back by 0 bases and J by 2 bases. The length of the CDR3 is 17 residues. CDR1 SGDLS and CDR2 YYNGEE come from the germline V gene. CDR3 protein: CASSVESSGSYTDTQYF. The CDR3 DNA sequence: TGTGCCAGCAGCGTAGAGTCTAGCGGTTCTTACACAGATACGCAGTATTTT.

V and J are TRBV25-1 and TRBJ1-2; 8 bases are a match to TRBD1. The CDR3 contains 15 residues. The ends lost 3 bases at V and 4 bases at J; junction bases unmatched: 7. Germline loops: CDR1 MGHDK, CDR2 SYGVNS. DNA for the CDR3: TGTGCCAGCAGTGATCAGGGACAGGCTCGCTATGGCTACACCTTC. Amino acid sequence: CASSDQGQARYGYTF.

The chain joins TRBV27 to TRBJ1-5; 9 bases are shared with TRBD1. The germline V gene has CDR1 MNHEY and CDR2 SMNVEV (reference sequence). Trimming removed 6 bases from V and 0 bases from J; junction bases left unmatched: 9. The CDR3 consists of 17 residues. CDR3 sequence reads: CASRAGTGSYSNQPQHF. CDR3 DNA sequence: TGTGCCAGCAGGGCCGGGACAGGGTCGTATAGCAATCAGCCCCAGCATTTT.

The chain uses TRBV19 and TRBJ2-5, with 9 positions matching TRBD2. Trimming took 5 bases from V and 0 from J; bases not matched to a gene: 13. There are 18 residues in the CDR3. Germline V gives CDR1 LNHDA, CDR2 SQIVND (reference sequence). CDR3 residues: CASSSAKSGGPHQETQYF. The CDR3 bases are TGTGCCAGTAGTTCCGCCAAGAGCGGGGGGCCTCACCAAGAGACCCAGTACTTC.

This chain connects TRBV7-8 to TRBJ2-5; 10 positions match TRBD1. Losses at the gene ends were 2 bases for V and 2 bases for J; bases not matched to a gene: 5. The germline CDR1 and CDR2 sequences are SGHVS and FQNEAQ. This CDR3 has 16 residues. The CDR3 protein is CASSLTGTGAQETQYF. CDR3 bases: TGTGCCAGCAGCTTAACCGGGACAGGGGCTCAAGAGACCCAGTACTTC. Full variable domain (rest looked up from reference TRBV7-8 and TRBJ2-5): GAGVSQSPRYKVAKRGQDVALRCDPISGHVSLFWYQQALGQGPEFLTYFQNEAQLDKSGLPSDRFFAERPEGSVSTLKIQRTQQEDSAVYLCASSLTGTGAQETQYFGPGTRLLVL.

CDR3 nucleotides: TGTGCCGTTTGGGGGGGGGAGACCCAGTACTTC. Protein: CAVWGGETQYF. The chain couples TRBV6-6 to TRBJ2-5, with 7 bases lining up with TRBD2. V shed 11 bases, J shed 5 bases, and the junction held 5 bases outside the gene matches. CDR3 size: 11 residues. Germline lookup yields CDR1 MNHNY and CDR2 SVGAGI (reference sequence).

J is TRBJ2-1 and V is TRBV6-5; no clear D. V was cut by 0 bases and J by 5 bases, with 8 bases left in between. Germline V lookup: CDR1 MNHEY, CDR2 SVGAGI. The CDR3 runs 14 residues. The CDR3 DNA follows: TGTGCCAGCAGTTACTCGATTGAGAACAATGAGCAGTTCTTC. As protein: CASSYSIENNEQFF.